The sequence of this TCR beta chain was determined in a study of cytomegalovirus exposure and HLA in healthy donors. Trimming removed 4 bases at V and 3 bases at J, with 8 bases between. The length of the CDR3 is 12 residues. Germline lookup yields CDR1 SQVTM and CDR2 ANQGSEA. The method was immunoSEQ multiplex PCR; TCRdb's version includes in-frame clones alone and lacks a portion of them. In the table there are approximately 82,000 clones, more than 85% of which are singletons. The sample taken for sequencing was PBMCs. The TCR originated in a man younger than 30 in good health and CMV-seronegative. The chain uses TRBV29-1 and TRBJ2-3, with a weak D call TRBD1 (5 bases). The CDR3 protein is CSVAGQTDTQYF. The DNA of the CDR3 is TGCAGCGTTGCAGGGCAGACAGATACGCAGTATTTT.